This T cell receptor beta chain was identified during a study of control samples from healthy donors and cancer patients. TCRdb keeps only in-frame clones here, not all; method: immunoSEQ multiplex PCR. The profile shows about 86,000 clones, around 94% of them singletons. This CDR3 spans 13 amino acids. V was trimmed by 6 bases and J by 0 bases, leaving 8 bases between them. Germline CDR1 SGHAT, CDR2 FQNNGV. The receptor was isolated from a woman aged 18 to 35 in good health. The genes are TRBV11-2 and TRBJ1-2; D is undetermined. The sequenced sample consisted of blood. The CDR3 DNA reads TGTGCCAGCAGTGAACCGGCTAACTATGGCTACACCTTC. Translation gives CASSEPANYGYTF.